These 5 T cell receptor beta chains originate from one sample sequenced in a study of blood T cells in healthy people across ages. With a J-beta primer mix and a sample-barcoded 5' primer, a second PCR ran about 7 to 12 cycles. TCRdb re-called the 5' RACE reads with MiXCR, one entry per CDR3 protein. The sample has 650,000 to 1,000,000 distinct CDR3 sequences, 35% to 40% seen once; the top ten hold 10% to 15%. Material: blood. The receptor source for this set is a man between 18 and 29 years old in good health.

The V call is TRBV7-2, the J call TRBJ2-3, with 9 bases aligning to TRBD1. Trimming cost V 8 bases and J 4 bases; bases outside gene matches: 13. The germline gives CDR1 SGHTA, CDR2 FQGNSA. The CDR3 has 16 amino acids. CDR3 nucleotides: TGTGCCAGCCTCCGGCCCGGGACAGGGATCCCAGATACGCAGTATTTT. It encodes CASLRPGTGIPDTQYF. Drawing the rest from reference TRBV7-2 and TRBJ2-3, the complete variable domain is GAGVSQSPSNKVTEKGKDVELRCDPISGHTALYWYRQSLGQGLEFLIYFQGNSAPDKSGLPSDRFSAERTGGSVSTLTIQRTQQEDSAVYLCASLRPGTGIPDTQYFGPGTRLTVL.

The J gene is TRBJ2-7, the V gene TRBV25-1; D call uncertain. The CDR3 spans 13 residues. The germline V and J ends were trimmed by 2 bases and 7 bases, with 12 bases remaining between them. The germline V gene has CDR1 MGHDK and CDR2 SYGVNS. CDR3 nucleotide sequence: TGTGCCAGCAGTGAACGGGTTCTGGGGGAGCAGTACTTC. Its protein product is CASSERVLGEQYF.

V gene TRBV5-8 combines with J gene TRBJ1-4, with D unresolved. V lost 7 bases and J 7 bases, leaving 14 bases between the germline ends. This CDR3 has 13 residues. Germline V gives CDR1 SGHTS, CDR2 YDEGEE. CDR3 protein: CASRWRAGEKLFF. CDR3 DNA: TGTGCCAGCCGTTGGAGGGCCGGTGAAAAACTGTTTTTT.

This clonotype has only a few counts. The rearrangement links TRBV7-2 to TRBJ2-3; TRBD2 matches 7 bases. The CDR3 runs to 16 residues. Germline CDR1 reads SGHTA; CDR2 reads FQGNSA. V shed 2 bases and J 2 bases; nucleotides not matched to a gene: 7. Here the CDR3 DNA reads TGTGCCAGCAGCTTATGGGTCAGCGGGGCCACAGATACGCAGTATTTT. Its protein is CASSLWVSGATDTQYF.

The chain is built from TRBV5-1 and TRBJ2-1; D possibly matches TRBD1 or TRBD2 (5 bases each). The V and J ends lost 1 base and 6 bases respectively, with 8 bases between them. The germline V gene has CDR1 SGHRS and CDR2 YFSETQ. The CDR3 runs to 13 residues. CDR3 amino acids: CASSLPGTNEQFF. CDR3 DNA: TGCGCCAGCAGCTTGCCGGGGACCAATGAGCAGTTCTTC.